The table lists the clone carrying this T cell receptor (beta chain) with a count of one. Its antigen remains unidentified. Clones were read by immunoSEQ multiplex PCR, and TCRdb kept only the in-frame ones, dropping some. The sample lists approximately 10,000 clones, around 94% seen once, with 10% to 15% in the top ten. This sample was taken from a study of T cells in tuberculosis. For the study at large: CD1B tetramers identified T cells specific for mycobacterial lipid GMM. General study points: Selection depended on which cryopreserved specimens were available. GMM-specific TCRs were nearer to active tuberculosis alpha repertoires, suggesting expansion.

The sequence came from an adult with tuberculosis. The sequenced sample consisted of PBMCs.

Written as DNA, the CDR3 is TGTGCCAGCAGCTTAGAATTCAGCAATGAGCAGTTCTTC. Translation: CASSLEFSNEQFF. The rearrangement uses TRBV7-7 and TRBJ2-1, with D unresolved. The CDR3 has 13 amino acids. Germline V gives CDR1 SSHAT, CDR2 FNYEAQ (reference sequence). The V gene lost 1 base and the J gene lost 6 bases, with 7 bases spanning the gap.